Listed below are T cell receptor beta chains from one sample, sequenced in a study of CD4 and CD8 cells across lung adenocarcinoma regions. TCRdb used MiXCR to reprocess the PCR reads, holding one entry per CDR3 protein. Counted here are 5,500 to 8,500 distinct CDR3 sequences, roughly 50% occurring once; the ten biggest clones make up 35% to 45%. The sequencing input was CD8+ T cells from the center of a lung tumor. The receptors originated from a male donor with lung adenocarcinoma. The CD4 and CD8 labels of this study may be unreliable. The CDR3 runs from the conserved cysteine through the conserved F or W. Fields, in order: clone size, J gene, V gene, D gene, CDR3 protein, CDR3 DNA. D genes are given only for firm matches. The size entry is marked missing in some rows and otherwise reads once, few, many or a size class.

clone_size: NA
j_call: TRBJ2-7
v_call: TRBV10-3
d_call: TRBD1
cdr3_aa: CAISERGTGGYEQYF
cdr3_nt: TGTGCCATCAGTGAGAGAGGGACAGGGGGCTACGAGCAGTACTTC

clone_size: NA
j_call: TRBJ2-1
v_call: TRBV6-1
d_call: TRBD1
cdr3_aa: CASSEGQGAYEQFF
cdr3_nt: TGTGCCAGCAGTGAAGGACAGGGGGCATACGAGCAGTTCTTC

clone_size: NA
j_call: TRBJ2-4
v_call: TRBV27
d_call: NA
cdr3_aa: CASSPTRAEDTQYF
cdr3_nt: TGTGCCAGCAGTCCAACTCGGGCCGAAGACACTCAGTACTTC

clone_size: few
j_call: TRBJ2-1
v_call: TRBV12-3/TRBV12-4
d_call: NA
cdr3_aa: CASSFVWNEQFF
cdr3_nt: TGTGCCAGCAGTTTTGTTTGGAATGAGCAGTTCTTC

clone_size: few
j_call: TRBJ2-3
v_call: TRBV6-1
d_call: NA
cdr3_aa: CATTLDSGHTVGQYF
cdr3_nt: TGTGCCACCACCCTAGATAGCGGACATACCGTCGGGCAGTATTTT

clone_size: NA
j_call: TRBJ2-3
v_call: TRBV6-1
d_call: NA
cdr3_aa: CASSRAGSNTGTQYF
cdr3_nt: TGTGCCAGCAGTCGAGCGGGAAGTAACACAGGGACGCAGTATTTT

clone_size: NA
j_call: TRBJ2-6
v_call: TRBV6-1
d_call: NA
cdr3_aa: CASTGIGVGSGSYEQTF
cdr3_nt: NA

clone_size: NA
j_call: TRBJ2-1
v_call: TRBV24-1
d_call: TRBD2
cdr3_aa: CATSLAAGGTEQFF
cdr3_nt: TGTGCCACCAGTTTAGCAGCGGGAGGGACTGAGCAGTTCTTC

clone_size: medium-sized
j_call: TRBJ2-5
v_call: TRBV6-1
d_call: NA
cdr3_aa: CASSQQGRETQYF
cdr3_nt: TGTGCCAGCAGTCAACAGGGCAGGGAGACCCAGTACTTC

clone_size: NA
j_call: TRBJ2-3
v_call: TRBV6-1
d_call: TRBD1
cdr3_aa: CASSGQSGADTQYF
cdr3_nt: TGTGCCAGCTCGGGACAGTCGGGCGCAGATACGCAGTATTTT

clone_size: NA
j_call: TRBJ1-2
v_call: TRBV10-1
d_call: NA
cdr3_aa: CASSESQGYGYTF
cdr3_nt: TGCGCCAGCAGTGAGTCACAGGGCTATGGCTACACCTTC

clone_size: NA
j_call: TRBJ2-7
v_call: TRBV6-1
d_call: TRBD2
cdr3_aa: CASRGVGAGGAKDTQYF
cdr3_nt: TGTGCCAGCAGGGGCGTGGGGGCGGGGGGAGCCAAAGATACGCAGTACTTC

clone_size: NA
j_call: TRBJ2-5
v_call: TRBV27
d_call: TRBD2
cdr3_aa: CASTVRLAGVETQYF
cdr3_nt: TGTGCCAGCACAGTAAGACTAGCGGGAGTTGAGACCCAGTACTTC

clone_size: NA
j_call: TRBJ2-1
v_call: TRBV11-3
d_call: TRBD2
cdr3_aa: CASSLSGSDEQFF
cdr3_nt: TGTGCCAGCAGCTTAAGCGGGAGCGATGAGCAGTTCTTC

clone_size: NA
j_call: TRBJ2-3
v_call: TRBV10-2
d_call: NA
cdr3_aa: CASSDKDTQYF
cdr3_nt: TGCGCCAGCAGTGACAAAGATACGCAGTATTTC

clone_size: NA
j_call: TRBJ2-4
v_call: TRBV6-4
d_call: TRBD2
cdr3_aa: CASSDGLARNIQYF
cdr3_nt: TGTGCCAGCAGTGACGGACTAGCGAGAAACATTCAGTACTTT

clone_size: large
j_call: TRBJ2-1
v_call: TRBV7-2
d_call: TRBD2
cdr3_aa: CASRLSGSSGEQFF
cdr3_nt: TGTGCCAGCAGACTGAGCGGGAGTAGTGGTGAGCAGTTCTTC

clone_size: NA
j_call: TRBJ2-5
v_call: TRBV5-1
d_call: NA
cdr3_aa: CASSFRMGQQETQYF
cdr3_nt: TGCGCCAGCAGCTTCCGGATGGGGCAGCAAGAGACCCAGTACTTC

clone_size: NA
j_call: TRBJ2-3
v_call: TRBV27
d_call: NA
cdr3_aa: CASRWGAPGVKDTQYF
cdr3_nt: TGTGCCAGCAGGTGGGGGGCGCCTGGGGTCAAAGATACGCAGTATTTT

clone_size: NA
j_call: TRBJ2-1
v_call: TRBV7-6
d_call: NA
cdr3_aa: CASSLGGTFNEQFF
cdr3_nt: TGTGCCAGCAGCTTAGGGGGGACGTTCAATGAGCAGTTCTTC

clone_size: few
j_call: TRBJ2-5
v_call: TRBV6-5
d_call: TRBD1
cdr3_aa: CASSWGSGQGQETQYF
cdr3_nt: TGTGCCAGCAGTTGGGGATCGGGACAGGGTCAAGAGACCCAGTACTTC

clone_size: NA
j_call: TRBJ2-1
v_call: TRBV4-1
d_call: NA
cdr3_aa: CASSQDSDEQFF
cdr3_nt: TGCGCCAGCAGCCAAGATAGCGATGAGCAGTTCTTC

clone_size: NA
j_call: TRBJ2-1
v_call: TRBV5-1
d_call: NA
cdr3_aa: CASSLGETENNEQFF
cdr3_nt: TGCGCCAGCAGCTTGGGGGAGACAGAGAACAATGAGCAGTTCTTC

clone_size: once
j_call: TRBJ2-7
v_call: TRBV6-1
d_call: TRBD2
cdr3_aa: CASSGGTSGRLGYEQYF
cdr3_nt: TGTGCCAGCAGTGGCGGAACTAGCGGGAGGTTGGGCTACGAGCAGTACTTC

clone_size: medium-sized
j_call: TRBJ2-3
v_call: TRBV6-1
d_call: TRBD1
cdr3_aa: CASRARQGWTDTQYF
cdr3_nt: TGTGCCAGCAGAGCCCGACAGGGATGGACAGATACGCAGTATTTT

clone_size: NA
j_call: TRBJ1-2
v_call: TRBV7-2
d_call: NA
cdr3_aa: CASSFRDTIQYGYTF
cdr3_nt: TGTGCCAGCAGCTTTAGGGACACGATCCAATATGGCTACACCTTC

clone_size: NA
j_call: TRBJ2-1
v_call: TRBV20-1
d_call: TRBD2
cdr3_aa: CSARLAGSYNEQFF
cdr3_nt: TGCAGTGCCCGACTAGCGGGGAGCTACAATGAGCAGTTCTTC

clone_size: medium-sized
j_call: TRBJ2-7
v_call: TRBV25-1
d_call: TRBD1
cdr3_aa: CASSPRPGTGAYEQYF
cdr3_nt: TGTGCCAGCAGTCCTCGTCCCGGGACAGGGGCGTACGAGCAGTACTTC

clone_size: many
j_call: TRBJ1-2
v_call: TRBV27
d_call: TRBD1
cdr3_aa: CASRPTGGGGYTF
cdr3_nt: TGTGCCAGCAGGCCTACAGGGGGTGGTGGCTACACCTTC

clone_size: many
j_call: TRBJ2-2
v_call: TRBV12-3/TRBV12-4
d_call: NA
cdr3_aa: CASRGTPQLTGELFF
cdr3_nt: TGTGCCAGCAGGGGGACACCCCAACTCACCGGGGAGCTGTTTTTT

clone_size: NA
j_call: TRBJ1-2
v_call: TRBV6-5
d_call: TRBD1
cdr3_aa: CASSSGQGVTNYGYTF
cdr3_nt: TGTGCCAGCAGTTCGGGACAGGGGGTAACTAACTATGGCTACACCTTC

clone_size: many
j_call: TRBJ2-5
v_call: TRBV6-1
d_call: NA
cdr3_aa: CASSTGTGQETQYF
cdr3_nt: TGTGCCAGCAGTACGGGAACCGGTCAAGAGACCCAGTACTTC

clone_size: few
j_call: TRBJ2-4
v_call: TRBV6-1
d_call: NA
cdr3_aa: CASSEGVGINIQYF
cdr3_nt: TGTGCCAGCAGTGAAGGTGTAGGGATAAACATTCAGTACTTC

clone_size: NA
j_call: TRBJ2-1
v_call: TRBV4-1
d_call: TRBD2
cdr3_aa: CASSQDLAGGFEQFF
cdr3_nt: TGCGCCAGCAGCCAAGACCTAGCGGGAGGTTTTGAGCAGTTCTTC

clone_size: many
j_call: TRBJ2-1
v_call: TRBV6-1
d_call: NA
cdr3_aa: CASSEDSQSYNEQFF
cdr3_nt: TGTGCCAGCAGTGAAGACAGCCAATCCTACAATGAGCAGTTCTTC

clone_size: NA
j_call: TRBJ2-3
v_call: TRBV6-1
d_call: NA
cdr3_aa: CASSEALGERGEDTQYF
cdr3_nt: TGTGCCAGCAGTGAGGCGCTAGGGGAACGGGGTGAAGATACGCAGTATTTT

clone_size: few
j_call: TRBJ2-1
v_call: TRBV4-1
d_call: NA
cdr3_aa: CASSQGGPGVVNEQFF
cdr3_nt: TGCGCCAGCAGCCAGGGGGGCCCCGGAGTTGTCAATGAGCAGTTCTTC

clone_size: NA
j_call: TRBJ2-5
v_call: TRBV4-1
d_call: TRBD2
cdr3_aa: CASSQEWTSGSYYQETQYF
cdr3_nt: TGCGCCAGCAGCCAAGAGTGGACTAGCGGGAGTTATTACCAAGAGACCCAGTACTTC

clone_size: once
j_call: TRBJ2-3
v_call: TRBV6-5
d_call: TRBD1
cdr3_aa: CASSCRGLGRRDADTQYF
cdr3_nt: TGTGCCAGCAGTTGCAGGGGGCTCGGGCGCCGGGACGCAGATACCCAGTATTTT

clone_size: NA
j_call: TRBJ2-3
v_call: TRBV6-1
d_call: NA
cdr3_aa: CASRKIVRASTDTQYF
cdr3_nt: TGTGCCAGCAGGAAGATAGTTAGAGCCAGCACAGATACGCAGTATTTT

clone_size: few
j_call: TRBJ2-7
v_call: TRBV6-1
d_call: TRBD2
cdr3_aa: CASSEGLAGDTYEQYF
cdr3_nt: TGTGCCAGCAGTGAGGGACTAGCGGGAGACACCTACGAGCAGTACTTC

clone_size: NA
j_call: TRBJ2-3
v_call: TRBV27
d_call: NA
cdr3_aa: CASGSRLGGGQDTQYF
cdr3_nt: TGTGCCAGCGGGTCGCGCTTAGGCGGAGGCCAAGATACCCAGTATTTC

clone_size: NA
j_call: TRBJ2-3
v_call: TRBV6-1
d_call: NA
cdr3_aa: CASRVRAGTDTQYF
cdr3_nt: TGTGCCAGCAGGGTGAGGGCTGGGACAGATACGCAGTATTTT

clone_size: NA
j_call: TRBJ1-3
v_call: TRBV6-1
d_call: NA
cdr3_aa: CASSKIWDGNTIYF
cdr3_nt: TGTGCCAGCAGCAAGATTTGGGACGGAAACACCATATATTTT

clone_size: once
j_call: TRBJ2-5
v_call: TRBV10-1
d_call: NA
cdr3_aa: CASSESTPPPKQYF
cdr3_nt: TGCGCCAGCAGTGAGTCTACCCCTCCACCCAAGCAGTACTTC

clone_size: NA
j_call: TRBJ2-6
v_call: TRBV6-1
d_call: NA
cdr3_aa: CASTGIGVGSGANEQTF
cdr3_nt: NA

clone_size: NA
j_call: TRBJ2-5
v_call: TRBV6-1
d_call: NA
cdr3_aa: CGSGAGGRDQKIQYF
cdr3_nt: TGTGGCAGCGGAGCCGGGGGCCGTGACCAAAAGATTCAGTACTTC

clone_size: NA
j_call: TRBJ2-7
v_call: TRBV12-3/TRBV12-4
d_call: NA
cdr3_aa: CASSLDLYEQYF
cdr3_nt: TGTGCCAGCAGTTTAGACTTATACGAGCAGTACTTC